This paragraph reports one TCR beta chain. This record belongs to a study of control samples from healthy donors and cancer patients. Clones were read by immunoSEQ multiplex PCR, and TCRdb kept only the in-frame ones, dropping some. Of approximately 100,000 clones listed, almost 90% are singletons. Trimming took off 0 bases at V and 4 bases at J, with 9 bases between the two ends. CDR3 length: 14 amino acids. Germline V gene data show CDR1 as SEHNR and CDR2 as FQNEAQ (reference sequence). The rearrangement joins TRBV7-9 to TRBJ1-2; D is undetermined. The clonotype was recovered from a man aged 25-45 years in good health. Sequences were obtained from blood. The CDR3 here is CASSLATVSYGYTF. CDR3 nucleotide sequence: TGTGCCAGCAGCTTAGCTACAGTCTCCTATGGCTACACCTTC.